This T cell receptor (beta chain) appears in the sequencing data of a study of blood T cells in healthy people across ages. The second PCR ran roughly 6 to 12 cycles with a sample-barcoded 5' primer and J-beta primers. TCRdb redid the calling of the 5' RACE reads with MiXCR, one entry per CDR3 protein. Of hundreds of thousands of distinct CDR3 sequences listed, 25% are singletons. Overall study findings and caveats: Long-lived donors exceeded aged donors in naive CD4+ cells and diversity.

This clonotype has more than one count but fewer than ten. The antigen remains unidentified. The data were also submitted as part of a second study, on T cells of mothers and their children. That paper adds: The donor cohort consisted of a few healthy Caucasian mothers and their six children.

This clonotype originated in a boy aged 5-17 years in good health. The specimen was blood.

This chain's CDR3 is CSPGQGASEAFF. CDR3 in DNA: TGCAGTCCGGGACAGGGGGCTTCTGAAGCTTTCTTT. This chain uses TRBV20-1 with TRBJ1-1; 12 bases line up with TRBD1. The V segment lost 8 bases and the J segment 6 bases; nucleotides outside the gene matches: 4. The CDR3 loop spans 12 amino acids. From germline, CDR1 is DFQATT and CDR2 SNEGSKA (reference sequence).